Presented here are 32 T cell receptor beta chains from one specimen sequenced in a study of T cell changes during pregnancy in multiple sclerosis. The method was immunoSEQ multiplex PCR; TCRdb's version includes in-frame clones alone and lacks a portion of them. This sample carries about 50,000 clones, over 85% of them seen once, and the ten largest clones take approximately 0.35%. Material: CD4+ T cells from peripheral blood mononuclear cells, obtained before pregnancy. The receptor set was obtained from a female donor with multiple sclerosis, enrolled in a pregnancy study.

The chain combines TRBV28 with TRBJ2-7, with 8 bases lining up with TRBD2. This CDR3 is built from 14 residues. V was clipped by 6 bases and J by 4 bases; unmatched bases: 8. The germline gives CDR1 MDHEN, CDR2 SYDVKM. CDR3 nucleotide sequence: TGTGCCAGCAGCGAGGGACTAGGAATGTACGAGCAGTACTTC. This translates into CASSEGLGMYEQYF.

The chain joins TRBV5-1 to TRBJ2-2, with D maybe TRBD1 (5 bases). The CDR3 is 16 amino acids. Trimming took off 1 base at V and 1 base at J, with 11 bases between the two ends. Germline V gene lookup returns CDR1 SGHRS and CDR2 YFSETQ. The CDR3 region is CASSLRIGVNTGELFF. DNA for the CDR3: TGCGCCAGCAGCTTGCGGATAGGGGTGAACACCGGGGAGCTGTTTTTT.

Only one count was recorded for this clone. The V call is TRBV11-2, the J call TRBJ1-4, with a possible D match to TRBD1 (6 bases). This CDR3 contains 15 residues. V lost 2 bases and J 8 bases, leaving 15 bases between the germline ends. The germline V gene has CDR1 SGHAT and CDR2 FQNNGV. The CDR3 spells CASSLLQGGDEKLFF. DNA of the CDR3: TGTGCCAGCAGCTTACTACAGGGTGGTGACGAAAAACTGTTTTTT.

The gene calls are TRBV2 and TRBJ1-2; D unresolved. V lost 4 bases and J lost 2, with 11 bases in between. Germline CDR1 is SNHLY and CDR2 is FYNNEI. CDR3 length equals 14 residues. CDR3 nucleotide sequence: TGTGCCAGCAGTGGGGAGACCGCAAACTATGGCTACACCTTC. As protein: CASSGETANYGYTF.

V usage is TRBV18 and J usage is TRBJ2-1, with a tentative D call TRBD2 (5 bases). The germline gives CDR1 KGHSH, CDR2 LQKENI. The CDR3 spans 14 residues. Trimming removed 6 bases at V and 2 bases at J, with 11 bases between. This CDR3 reads CASSIGLAYNEQFF. CDR3 DNA: TGTGCCAGCTCGATCGGACTGGCCTACAATGAGCAGTTCTTC.

The chain is built from TRBV27 and TRBJ2-5; 7 bases fit TRBD1. This CDR3 has 16 residues. The V segment lost 7 bases and the J segment 1 base; nucleotides outside the gene matches: 12. Germline assignment: CDR1 MNHEY and CDR2 SMNVEV (reference sequence). The CDR3 protein is CASTSYTQGIQETQYF. CDR3 DNA: TGTGCCAGCACCTCCTACACACAGGGGATCCAAGAGACCCAGTACTTC.

This rearrangement joins TRBV5-1 to TRBJ2-1; 7 nucleotides match TRBD1. Per germline, CDR1 SGHRS and CDR2 YFSETQ. V lost 4 bases to trimming and J lost 0 bases; unmatched junction nucleotides: 4. The CDR3 is 15 amino acids. The CDR3 reads CASSGQDSSYNEQFF. In DNA, the CDR3 is TGCGCCAGCAGCGGACAGGACAGCTCCTACAATGAGCAGTTCTTC.

V and J are TRBV5-4 and TRBJ2-7; the match to TRBD1 covers 9 bases. CDR3 size: 19 residues. Losses at the gene ends were 3 bases for V and 1 base for J; bases not matched to a gene: 17. Germline V gene lookup returns CDR1 SGHNT and CDR2 YYREEE (reference sequence). The CDR3 sequence is CASSSGRGTGRTISYEQYF. DNA for the CDR3: TGTGCCAGCAGCTCAGGTCGTGGGACAGGGAGGACTATTTCCTACGAGCAGTACTTC.

The chain couples TRBV6-1 to TRBJ2-4; 10 nucleotides line up with TRBD2. Germline V gives CDR1 MNHNS, CDR2 SASEGT. The CDR3 runs 17 residues. The J segment lost 8 bases and the V segment lost 0 bases, leaving 10 bases of the junction unmatched. The CDR3 nucleotides are TGTGCCAGCAGTGAAGCTGGGGTCCTAGCGGGAGTACACATTCAGTACTTC. Amino acid sequence: CASSEAGVLAGVHIQYF.

The V gene is TRBV5-4, the J gene TRBJ2-7; 14 bases match TRBD2. The junction had 1 base not matched to a gene; V was cut back by 0 bases and J by 2 bases. The CDR3 runs to 16 residues. CDR1 is SGHNT and CDR2 is YYREEE in the germline V gene (reference sequence). Here the CDR3 reads CASSLGLAGGAYEQYF. The CDR3 region has the DNA TGTGCCAGCAGCTTGGGACTAGCGGGAGGGGCCTACGAGCAGTACTTC.

CDR3 region: CSAEGSGKYF. CDR3 sequence (DNA): TGCAGTGCGGAGGGAAGCGGAAAGTACTTC. V and J are TRBV20-1 and TRBJ2-5; possible D gene TRBD2, 6 bases. The CDR3 covers 10 residues. Germline V gene data show CDR1 as DFQATT and CDR2 as SNEGSKA (reference sequence). V was clipped by 6 bases and J by 12 bases, with 14 bases between them.

Note on this clone: Mismatch with germline at one junction end may stem from a read error. V is TRBV18 and J is TRBJ2-1; TRBD1 aligns across 9 bases. This CDR3 is built from 15 residues. The germline CDR1 and CDR2 sequences are KGHSH and LQKENI. CDR3 sequence: CASSPQGALNNEQFF. The CDR3 DNA is TGTGCCAGCTCCCCACAGGGGGCACTGAACAATGAGCAGTTCTTC.

The chain employs TRBV11-2 and TRBJ1-1; D is undetermined. This CDR3 is 18 amino acids long. The V end lost 6 bases, the J end lost 3 bases, and 26 bases lay between the germline ends. Germline CDR1 is SGHAT and CDR2 is FQNNGV. The CDR3, as DNA: TGTGCCAGCAGGTCGTCGTGGGCAGGTCGGGGAGCGGACACTGAAGCTTTCTTT. Amino acid sequence: CASRSSWAGRGADTEAFF.

The V call is TRBV11-2, the J call TRBJ2-7, with a tentative D call TRBD2 (5 bases). The CDR3 is 13 residues long. The germline V gene encodes CDR1 SGHAT and CDR2 FQNNGV. The V end was cut by 5 bases, the J end by 3 bases, with 11 bases between. The CDR3 DNA is TGTGCCAGCAGCCGGAGCGGAATCTACGAGCAGTACTTC. Translating it yields CASSRSGIYEQYF.

The rearrangement uses TRBV2 and TRBJ2-1; 9 nucleotides line up with TRBD2. The CDR3 is made up of 14 amino acids. The ends lost 11 bases at V and 3 bases at J; junction bases unmatched: 8. Germline V lookup: CDR1 SNHLY, CDR2 FYNNEI. For the CDR3, the DNA is TGTGCCTTCTACTCGACTAGCGGCTACAATGAGCAGTTCTTC. This gives the protein CAFYSTSGYNEQFF. Complete variable domain (other parts from reference TRBV2 and TRBJ2-1): EPEVTQTPSHQVTQMGQEVILRCVPISNHLYFYWYRQILGQKVEFLVSFYNNEISEKSEIFDDQFSVERPDGSNFTLKIRSTKLEDSAMYFCAFYSTSGYNEQFFGPGTRLTVL.

The genes are TRBV6-5 and TRBJ2-7; D perhaps matches TRBD2 (6 bases). The CDR3 contains 13 residues. Between the trimmed V and J ends, which lost 5 bases and 6 bases, there was a span of 14 bases. Germline lookup yields CDR1 MNHEY and CDR2 SVGAGI. CDR3: CASSLPGSREQYF. Here the CDR3 DNA reads TGTGCCAGCAGTCTCCCCGGGAGTCGCGAGCAGTACTTC.

The gene calls are TRBV10-3 and TRBJ2-3; 7 nucleotides agree with TRBD2. V shed 4 bases and J 5 bases; nucleotides not matched to a gene: 6. The CDR3 is 14 amino acids. Germline CDR1 ENHRY, CDR2 SYGVKD. The CDR3 nucleotides are TGTGCCATCAGTGCAGCGGGGAGGGAAGATACGCAGTATTTT. Protein: CAISAAGREDTQYF.

The CDR3 is CASSLSTQETQYF. The CDR3 DNA reads as TGCGCCAGCAGCCTTTCTACCCAAGAGACCCAGTACTTC. The genes are TRBV10-1 and TRBJ2-5; no clear D gene. Per the germline V gene, CDR1 is WNHNN and CDR2 is SYGVQD (reference sequence). This CDR3 region has 13 residues. V was clipped by 6 bases and J by 1 base, with 9 bases between them.

The rearrangement joins TRBV4-1 to TRBJ1-2, with a possible D match to TRBD1 (5 bases). The CDR3 is made up of 14 amino acids. Germline CDR1 reads MGHRA; CDR2 reads YSYEKL. V lost 0 bases to trimming and J lost 8 bases, with 13 bases between them. The DNA of the CDR3 is TGCGCCAGCAGCCAAGATTTAGGGGTACGGGGCTACACCTTC. This encodes CASSQDLGVRGYTF.

This clone showed up just a few times. This sequence joins TRBV7-6 and TRBJ2-2; 9 positions match TRBD2. Germline V gives CDR1 SGHVS, CDR2 FNYEAQ. CDR3 length: 16 amino acids. J gave up 9 bases and V 4 bases, and 12 bases lay outside the gene matches. CDR3 loop: CASSSLGVAGARELFF. The DNA for the CDR3 is TGTGCCAGCAGCTCTTTAGGGGTAGCGGGAGCCAGGGAGCTGTTTTTT.

The genes are TRBV4-2 and TRBJ2-5; the match to TRBD2 covers 14 bases. The CDR3 length is 16 residues. Germline lookup yields CDR1 LGHNA and CDR2 YNFKEQ. The V segment lost 1 base and the J segment 4 bases; nucleotides outside the gene matches: 2. CDR3 amino acids: CASSQGLAGGPETQYF. CDR3 in DNA: TGTGCCAGCAGCCAAGGACTAGCGGGAGGGCCAGAGACCCAGTACTTC.

The chain carries TRBV7-2 and TRBJ1-3; TRBD1 aligns across 7 bases. This CDR3 has 15 amino acids. The junction had 6 bases not matched to a gene; V was cut back by 5 bases and J by 2 bases. The germline CDR1 and CDR2 sequences are SGHTA and FQGNSA. This CDR3 is CASSPQGVAGNTIYF. CDR3 bases: TGTGCCAGCAGCCCGCAGGGGGTAGCTGGAAACACCATATATTTT.

J is TRBJ2-3 and V is TRBV9, with a possible D match to TRBD2 (6 bases). Germline lookup yields CDR1 SGDLS and CDR2 YYNGEE. The CDR3 contains 14 residues. V was cut by 0 bases and J by 3 bases, with 8 bases left in between. The CDR3 nucleotides are TGTGCCAGCAGCGTAGGGGGGGTTACAGATACGCAGTATTTT. It yields the protein CASSVGGVTDTQYF. The whole variable domain, filled in from reference TRBV9 and TRBJ2-3, reads DSGVTQTPKHLITATGQRVTLRCSPRSGDLSVYWYQQSLDQGLQFLIQYYNGEERAKGNILERFSAQQFPDLHSELNLSSLELGDSALYFCASSVGGVTDTQYFGPGTRLTVL.

The chain carries TRBV5-1 and TRBJ2-4, with 9 bases fitting TRBD1. CDR1 and CDR2 (germline): SGHRS, YFSETQ. The CDR3 is made up of 14 amino acids. The ends lost 3 bases at V and 12 bases at J; junction bases unmatched: 10. CDR3 in amino acids: CASSSPGQGGAQYF. In DNA, the CDR3 is TGCGCCAGCAGCTCTCCGGGACAGGGTGGGGCTCAGTACTTC.

The V gene is TRBV5-1, the J gene TRBJ2-3; 7 nucleotides align to TRBD2. V lost 6 bases to trimming and J lost 0 bases; unmatched junction nucleotides: 10. The germline CDR1 and CDR2 sequences are SGHRS and YFSETQ. This CDR3 region has 16 residues. In DNA form, the CDR3 reads TGCGCCAGCAACTCACTAAGCGGGACGAGCACAGATACGCAGTATTTT. Translated: CASNSLSGTSTDTQYF.

This clone came up once. The CDR3 nucleotides read TGTGCCAGCAGTGAAGCGGGACACAACGTTGAAGCTTTCTTT. Translated, it gives CASSEAGHNVEAFF. V gene TRBV2 combines with J gene TRBJ1-1, with D tentatively TRBD1 (6 bases). The V gene lost 0 bases and the J gene lost 7 bases, with 12 bases spanning the gap. Germline CDR1 SNHLY, CDR2 FYNNEI. CDR3 length: 14 residues.

Of note for this clone: In the same sample, other DNA sequences code for this CDR3. The J gene is TRBJ2-5, the V gene TRBV11-2, with D perhaps TRBD1 (7 bases). The length of the CDR3 is 14 residues. Germline V lookup: CDR1 SGHAT, CDR2 FQNNGV. V dropped 1 base and J dropped 5 bases, with 11 bases sitting between them. CDR3 in DNA: TGTGCCAGCAGCTTAGTCAGGGGGAGGGAGACCCAGTACTTC. It specifies CASSLVRGRETQYF.

The chain combines TRBV5-1 with TRBJ1-5; 10 bases match TRBD1. The length of the CDR3 is 14 residues. Germline CDR1 and CDR2: SGHRS and YFSETQ. The trim removed 4 bases at V and 6 bases at J, leaving 4 bases unmatched. The CDR3: CASSPWTGGQPQHF. Here the CDR3 DNA reads TGCGCCAGCAGCCCCTGGACAGGGGGTCAGCCCCAGCATTTT.

The chain employs TRBV11-2 and TRBJ1-2; 9 nucleotides align to TRBD1. CDR3 length: 15 amino acids. The J segment lost 2 bases and the V segment lost 5 bases, leaving 6 bases of the junction unmatched. Looked up from germline, CDR1 is SGHAT and CDR2 is FQNNGV. CDR3 loop: CASSPPQGANYGYTF. CDR3 DNA: TGTGCCAGCAGCCCTCCACAGGGGGCGAACTATGGCTACACCTTC.

The chain has TRBV15 and TRBJ2-1, with 10 bases lining up with TRBD2. V lost 4 bases to trimming and J lost 4 bases; unmatched junction nucleotides: 10. The CDR3 spans 17 residues. CDR1 is LNHNV, CDR2 YYDKDF, per germline (reference sequence). The CDR3 nucleotides are TGTGCCACCAGCATCCCTAGCGGGAGTGTTCGGTACAATGAGCAGTTCTTC. Translated: CATSIPSGSVRYNEQFF.

The CDR3 is CASSQGLAGANVLTF. The CDR3 DNA follows: TGTGCCAGCAGCCAAGGACTAGCTGGGGCCAACGTCCTGACTTTC. The rearrangement links TRBV4-2 to TRBJ2-6, with a weak D call TRBD2 (6 bases). Per germline, CDR1 LGHNA and CDR2 YNFKEQ. The CDR3 loop spans 15 amino acids. Trimming took 1 base from V and 2 from J, leaving 6 bases between them.

The V gene is TRBV5-6, the J gene TRBJ2-5; D possibly corresponds to TRBD2 (7 bases). The CDR3 is 15 amino acids. Looked up from germline, CDR1 is SGHDT and CDR2 is YYEEEE. Trimming took off 0 bases at V and 4 bases at J, with 13 bases between the two ends. CDR3 loop: CASSLGGGGGETQYF. For the CDR3, the DNA is TGTGCCAGCAGCTTGGGCGGGGGCGGGGGAGAGACCCAGTACTTC.